This T cell receptor beta chain was recovered during a study of cytomegalovirus exposure and HLA in healthy donors. Study details: Most genotyped donors, around 86% of about 430, had Caucasian-associated genetic ancestry. Notes on the study in general: A missense DCLRE1C variant was associated with V- and J-gene trimming of TCR beta chains in a later analysis, and an independent cohort replicated the association.

On this clone itself: The antigen is not known.

The primer mix had 60 Vbeta and 13 Jbeta primers. Per the authors' pipeline: There were about 86 million unique TCR beta chains by a later count, and about 11 million of them were shared. Produced via immunoSEQ multiplex PCR; TCRdb's table is partial and in-frame only. The V and J calls and clone size come from that table; D and trimming were worked out from the DNA. The sample holds some 70,000 clones, roughly 86% seen once. CDR1 is MGHDK, CDR2 SYGVNS, per germline. There are 15 residues in the CDR3. V was trimmed by 1 base and J by 5 bases, leaving 13 bases between them. The sample taken for sequencing was PBMCs. The genes are TRBV25-1 and TRBJ2-3; D may be TRBD1 (6 bases). The receptor was derived from a man younger than 30 in good health and CMV-seronegative. CDR3 in amino acids: CASSELAGAVDTQYF. The CDR3, as DNA: TGTGCCAGCAGTGAATTGGCAGGGGCGGTAGATACGCAGTATTTT. Together with reference TRBV25-1 and TRBJ2-3, the CDR3 gives the full variable domain: EADIYQTPRYLVIGTGKKITLECSQTMGHDKMYWYQQDPGMELHLIHYSYGVNSTEKGDLSSESTVSRIRTEHFPLTLESARPSHTSQYLCASSELAGAVDTQYFGPGTRLTVL.